This T cell receptor beta chain was sequenced in a study of blood T cell repertoires in COVID-19. The germline gives CDR1 LNHDA, CDR2 SQIVND (reference sequence). V was clipped by 3 bases and J by 7 bases, with 12 bases between them. The CDR3 is made up of 13 amino acids. The authors' processing: Reference gene primers were amplified, and this amplification served to estimate nucleated cell counts. Data came from immunoSEQ multiplex PCR; TCRdb stores just in-frame clones and leaves some out. The D gene and trimming were derived from the DNA, and the V and J assignments and clone size from that table. The sample holds tens of thousands of clones; approximately 86% are singletons and the top ten take 1%.

The sequence was collected from a man between 65 and 80 years old with acute or convalescent COVID-19. This chain joins TRBV19 and TRBJ1-1, with D possibly TRBD1 on 5 matching bases. What was sequenced was peripheral blood. Here the CDR3 DNA reads TGTGCCAGTAGTATTTTAAGGGGCTATGAAGCTTTCTTT. Translating gives CASSILRGYEAFF.